The 26 T cell receptor beta chains below come from one sample, sequenced in a study of regulatory T cells in long-lasting Graves disease. Both iRepertoire HTBI primers and Arm-PCR of CDR3 regions were used to build the TCR beta libraries. TCRdb independently ran MiXCR on the multiplex PCR reads; one entry per CDR3 protein. The sample holds about 560,000 distinct CDR3 sequences, about 15% seen once. Time point given: newly diagnosed GD, antithyroid drugs for less than 3 months. Extracted RNA from PBMCs served as the source of the TCR library. This same sample was also taken into another study, of T cells in Graves' hyperthyroidism and ophthalmopathy.

The sample was peripheral blood mononuclear cells (PBMCs), taken at new diagnosis, from a patient treated with antithyroid drugs. The receptor set was obtained from a man between 18 and 29 years old with Graves disease.

This chain joins TRBV12-5 and TRBJ2-1, with D hard to call. CDR1 is LGHNT and CDR2 is FRNRAP in the germline V gene. V was shortened by 2 bases and J by 6 bases, with 8 bases between the two germline ends. The CDR3 is made up of 13 amino acids. The CDR3 region is CASGLRASNEQFF. The CDR3 nucleotides are TGTGCTAGTGGTTTGAGGGCCAGCAATGAGCAGTTCTTC.

This clonotype was counted between two and nine times. The chain couples TRBV5-1 to TRBJ2-7; D possibly corresponds to TRBD1 (6 bases). This CDR3 is 15 amino acids long. The V gene lost 4 bases and the J gene lost 5 bases, with 19 bases spanning the gap. Per the germline V gene, CDR1 is SGHRS and CDR2 is YFSETQ. In DNA, the CDR3 is TGCGCCAGCAGCACCGAACAGGGTTGGTCTGACGAGCAGTACTTC. This sequence encodes CASSTEQGWSDEQYF.

This clonotype was found a few times. This chain uses TRBV7-9 with TRBJ2-2; a possible D gene is TRBD1 (5 bases). There are 18 residues in the CDR3. Per germline, CDR1 SEHNR and CDR2 FQNEAQ (reference sequence). V lost 1 base, J lost 1 base, and 16 bases lay in between. CDR3 nucleotides: TGTGCCAGCAGCTTAGGAGTCTTTGGGCAGGGGAACACCGGGGAGCTGTTTTTT. This gives the protein CASSLGVFGQGNTGELFF.

This clonotype has a handful of counts. The rearrangement links TRBV27 to TRBJ2-2; possible D gene TRBD2, 5 bases. The CDR3 consists of 14 residues. Germline assignment: CDR1 MNHEY and CDR2 SMNVEV (reference sequence). V was clipped by 8 bases and J by 3 bases, with 13 bases between them. The CDR3 reads CASLRGRDTGELFF. In DNA form, the CDR3 reads TGTGCCAGCCTTCGAGGGCGCGACACCGGGGAGCTGTTTTTT.

V gene TRBV12-3 or TRBV12-4 combines with J gene TRBJ1-2; 8 positions agree with TRBD1. This CDR3 spans 13 amino acids. V was clipped by 3 bases and J by 7 bases; unmatched bases: 4. This CDR3 is CASSLQGASGYTF. The CDR3 region has the DNA TGTGCCAGCAGTTTGCAGGGGGCGAGTGGCTACACCTTC.

The rearrangement uses TRBV6-1 and TRBJ1-6; the D gene is possibly TRBD1 (5 bases). Looked up from germline, CDR1 is MNHNS and CDR2 is SASEGT. The ends were cut back, 7 bases at V and 1 base at J, with 32 bases in the middle. CDR3 size: 22 residues. The CDR3 reads CASTKDPGRGRGPRSYNSPLHF. In DNA form, the CDR3 reads TGTGCCAGCACCAAAGACCCTGGCCGGGGCCGAGGGCCAAGGTCCTATAATTCACCCCTCCACTTT.

In its sample, this clonotype was seen a few times. The chain uses TRBV29-1 and TRBJ1-5, with 8 positions matching TRBD1. Losses at the gene ends were 7 bases for V and 7 bases for J; bases not matched to a gene: 6. The CDR3 length is 12 residues. The V gene's germline CDR1 is SQVTM and CDR2 ANQGSEA. CDR3 residues: CSGPTGDQPQHF. For the CDR3, the DNA is TGCAGCGGACCGACAGGGGACCAGCCCCAGCATTTT.

This clonotype was observed many times. The J gene is TRBJ2-5, the V gene TRBV3-1, with 13 bases identical to TRBD2. This CDR3 has 17 amino acids. Germline V gives CDR1 LGHDT, CDR2 YNNKEL (reference sequence). The V and J ends lost 1 base and 4 bases, in that order; junction bases with no gene match: 6. The CDR3 region has the DNA TGTGCCAGCAGCCAAGGACTAGCGGGAGGTCGGGGAGAGACCCAGTACTTC. Its protein is CASSQGLAGGRGETQYF.

About this clonotype itself: A much larger clone sits a single nucleotide away, making a read error possible. This chain uses TRBV11-2 with TRBJ2-1; TRBD2 aligns across 8 bases. The V gene's germline CDR1 is SGHAT and CDR2 FQNNGV. The CDR3 is 17 amino acids. CDR3 coding DNA: TGTGCCAGCAGCTTAGTCAGGGCGGGAGGAGTTCAAGAGACCCGGTACTTC. Residues: CASSLVRAGGVQETRYF.

The chain carries TRBV29-1 and TRBJ1-4; D gene uncertain. The CDR3 length is 11 residues. Germline V gives CDR1 SQVTM, CDR2 ANQGSEA. The V and J ends lost 7 bases and 7 bases respectively, with 10 bases between them. In DNA, the CDR3 is TGCAGCGGTGGAGAGAGTGAAAAACTGTTTTTT. Residues: CSGGESEKLFF.

This clonotype came up many times. The chain recombines TRBV20-1 with TRBJ1-1; 10 positions match TRBD1. J gave up 0 bases and V 5 bases, and 6 bases lay outside the gene matches. Germline CDR1 and CDR2: DFQATT and SNEGSKA (reference sequence). The CDR3 covers 15 residues. CDR3 amino acids: CSAAGTGEVNTEAFF. Here the CDR3 DNA reads TGCAGTGCTGCCGGGACAGGGGAAGTGAACACTGAAGCTTTCTTT.

This clonotype has at least ten counts. CDR3 nucleotide sequence: TGTGCCAGCAGCAACCAGGCGGGGGGGATGGAGACCCAGTACTTC. Protein: CASSNQAGGMETQYF. The rearrangement uses TRBV7-9 and TRBJ2-5, with 9 bases aligning to TRBD2. Trimming removed 5 bases from V and 5 bases from J; junction bases left unmatched: 9. The CDR3 totals 15 residues. CDR1 and CDR2 (germline): SEHNR, FQNEAQ (reference sequence).

The table lists this clonotype with many counts. The chain couples TRBV28 to TRBJ2-2; D remains unclear. Trimming removed 5 bases at V and 7 bases at J, with 11 bases between. From germline, CDR1 is MDHEN and CDR2 SYDVKM. CDR3 size: 13 residues. The CDR3 DNA reads as TGTGCCAGCAGTAGAGGACCGAACGGGGAGCTGTTTTTT. It encodes CASSRGPNGELFF.

A word on this clonotype: At one end, the junction sequence differs from germline, possibly due to a read error. CDR3 loop: CASSFGQGANSNQPQHF. CDR3 DNA sequence: TGTGCCAGCAGCTTCGGACAGGGGGCTAATAGCAATCAGCCCCAGCATTTT. The V and J genes are TRBV5-1 and TRBJ1-5; 11 bases agree with TRBD1. Germline assignment: CDR1 SGHRS and CDR2 YFSETQ. The CDR3 length is 17 residues.

This clonotype was seen repeatedly, ten times or more. The V call is TRBV6-1, the J call TRBJ2-5; no definite D call. The CDR3 has 11 amino acids. Trimming cost V 7 bases and J 7 bases, with 10 bases left between them. Germline V gene sequence: CDR1 MNHNS, CDR2 SASEGT. For the CDR3, the DNA is TGTGCCAGCACCGACGGCGGGACCCAGTACTTC. Amino acids: CASTDGGTQYF.

This clonotype was seen many times. J is TRBJ2-7 and V is TRBV6-5; TRBD1 matches 7 bases. Germline values: CDR1 MNHEY, CDR2 SVGAGI. V trimming: 0 bases; J trimming: 5 bases; junction bases outside the gene matches: 10. This CDR3 is built from 16 residues. The CDR3 reads CASSYSWETGENEQYF. The DNA for the CDR3 is TGTGCCAGCAGTTACTCGTGGGAAACAGGGGAGAACGAGCAGTACTTC.

To note about this clonotype: Germline is not matched at one junction end, which may reflect a read error. V usage is TRBV5-1 and J usage is TRBJ1-1, with TRBD1 matching over 10 bases. Per germline, CDR1 SGHRS and CDR2 YFSETQ. This CDR3 is built from 18 residues. CDR3 residues: CTSSLGQGENLRNTEAFF. The DNA for the CDR3 is TGCACCAGCAGCCTAGGACAGGGGGAGAACTTAAGGAACACTGAAGCTTTCTTT.

This clonotype was observed at least ten times. This chain joins TRBV20-1 and TRBJ2-3, with TRBD1 matching 9 bases. The CDR3 spans 14 residues. Germline values: CDR1 DFQATT, CDR2 SNEGSKA (reference sequence). The trim removed 6 bases at V and 0 bases at J, leaving 4 bases unmatched. The CDR3 is CSARDRDSTDTQYF. CDR3 in DNA: TGCAGTGCACGGGACAGGGATAGCACAGATACGCAGTATTTT.

The chain joins TRBV3-1 to TRBJ2-7, with 9 bases fitting TRBD2. The V segment lost 7 bases and the J segment 2 bases; nucleotides outside the gene matches: 12. CDR3 length equals 16 residues. CDR1 is LGHDT and CDR2 is YNNKEL in the germline V gene (reference sequence). The CDR3 nucleotides are TGTGCCAGCAAGCCAAATGCCGGGACTAGCCCCTACGAGCAGTACTTC. Residues: CASKPNAGTSPYEQYF.

The chain employs TRBV6-2 or TRBV6-3 and TRBJ2-1; 8 bases fit TRBD2. Germline trimming cut 6 bases from V and 6 bases from J; bases unmatched to any gene: 10. The V gene's germline CDR1 is MNHEY and CDR2 SVGEGT. CDR3 size: 15 residues. The CDR3 loop reads CASSRGGRRPNEQFF. The CDR3 coding sequence is TGTGCCAGCAGCCGCGGGGGGAGAAGGCCCAATGAGCAGTTCTTC.

This clonotype was seen many times. The chain combines TRBV5-1 with TRBJ1-5, with D hard to call. CDR1 is SGHRS and CDR2 is YFSETQ in the germline V gene. The germline V and J ends were trimmed by 4 bases and 5 bases, with 16 bases remaining between them. This CDR3 spans 15 amino acids. In nucleotides, the CDR3 is TGCGCCAGCAGCAATCGATTGGGAGGCGATCAGCCCCAGCATTTT. The encoded protein is CASSNRLGGDQPQHF.

The chain couples TRBV28 to TRBJ2-5; 8 nucleotides align to TRBD2. V trimming: 1 base; J trimming: 10 bases; junction bases outside the gene matches: 5. Germline V gene sequence: CDR1 MDHEN, CDR2 SYDVKM. This CDR3 is built from 13 residues. CDR3 loop: CASSLFPGLGQYF. The CDR3 coding sequence is TGTGCCAGCAGTTTATTCCCGGGACTAGGCCAGTACTTC.

This clonotype was seen many times. The chain joins TRBV7-9 to TRBJ2-3; D gene uncertain. The CDR3 is 13 amino acids. V lost 1 base, J lost 1 base, and 3 bases lay in between. Germline CDR1 reads SEHNR; CDR2 reads FQNEAQ (reference sequence). CDR3 DNA: TGTGCCAGCAGCTTAGTCGGCACAGATACGCAGTATTTT. The encoded protein is CASSLVGTDTQYF.

This chain uses TRBV19 with TRBJ2-2, with 9 bases aligning to TRBD1. The CDR3 totals 14 residues. V shed 5 bases and J 6 bases; nucleotides not matched to a gene: 4. Germline V lookup: CDR1 LNHDA, CDR2 SQIVND (reference sequence). CDR3 DNA sequence: TGTGCCAGTAGTCTCCGGACAGGGGCCGGGGAGCTGTTTTTT. Translating it yields CASSLRTGAGELFF.

The V and J genes are TRBV3-1 and TRBJ2-1, with 8 positions matching TRBD2. With 1 base clipped from V and 8 bases from J, the junction kept 13 bases outside the gene matches. CDR3 size: 17 residues. Germline CDR1 is LGHDT and CDR2 is YNNKEL (reference sequence). CDR3: CASSQGGAGRAGHEQFF. For the CDR3, the DNA is TGTGCCAGCAGCCAAGGGGGGGCCGGGAGGGCCGGTCATGAGCAGTTCTTC.

This chain joins TRBV9 and TRBJ2-1, with a possible D match to TRBD2 (6 bases). V dropped 3 bases and J dropped 2 bases, with 21 bases sitting between them. There are 18 residues in the CDR3. Germline V gene lookup returns CDR1 SGDLS and CDR2 YYNGEE. In nucleotides, the CDR3 is TGTGCCAGCAGCGGGAATTGGAGGGCCCCCGGCGCCTACAATGAGCAGTTCTTC. The encoded protein is CASSGNWRAPGAYNEQFF.